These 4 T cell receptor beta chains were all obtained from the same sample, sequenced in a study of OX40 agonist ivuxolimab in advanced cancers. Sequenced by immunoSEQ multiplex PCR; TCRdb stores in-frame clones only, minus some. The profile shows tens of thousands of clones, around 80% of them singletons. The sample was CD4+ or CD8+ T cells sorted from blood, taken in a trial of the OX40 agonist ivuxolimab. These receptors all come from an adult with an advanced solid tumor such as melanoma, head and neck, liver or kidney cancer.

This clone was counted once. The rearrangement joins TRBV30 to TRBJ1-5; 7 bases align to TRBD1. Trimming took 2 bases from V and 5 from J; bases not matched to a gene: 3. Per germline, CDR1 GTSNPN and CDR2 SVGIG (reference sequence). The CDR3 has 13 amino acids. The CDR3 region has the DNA TGTGCCTGGAGTCCAACAGGGGATCAGCCCCAGCATTTT. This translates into CAWSPTGDQPQHF.

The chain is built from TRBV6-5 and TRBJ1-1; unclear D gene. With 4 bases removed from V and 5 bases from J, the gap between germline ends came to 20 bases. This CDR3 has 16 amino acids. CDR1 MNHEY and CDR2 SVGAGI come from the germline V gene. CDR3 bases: TGTGCCAGCAGTTCACTTTTTCCTAGACCTTTAACTGAAGCTTTCTTT. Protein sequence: CASSSLFPRPLTEAFF.

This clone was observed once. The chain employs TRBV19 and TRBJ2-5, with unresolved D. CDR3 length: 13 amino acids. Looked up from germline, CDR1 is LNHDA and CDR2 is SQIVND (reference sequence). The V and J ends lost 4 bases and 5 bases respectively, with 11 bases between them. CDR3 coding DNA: TGTGCCAGTAGTACCGCCTATGATGAGACCCAGTACTTC. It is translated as CASSTAYDETQYF.

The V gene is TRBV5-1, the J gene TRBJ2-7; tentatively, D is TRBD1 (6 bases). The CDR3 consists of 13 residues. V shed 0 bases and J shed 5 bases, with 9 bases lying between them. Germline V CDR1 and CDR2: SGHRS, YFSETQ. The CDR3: CASSLGGQDEQYF. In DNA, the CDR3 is TGCGCCAGCAGCTTGGGGGGGCAGGACGAGCAGTACTTC. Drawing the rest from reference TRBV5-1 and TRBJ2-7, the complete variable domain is KAGVTQTPRYLIKTRGQQVTLSCSPISGHRSVSWYQQTPGQGLQFLFEYFSETQRNKGNFPGRFSGRQFSNSRSEMNVSTLELGDSALYLCASSLGGQDEQYFGPGTRLTVT.